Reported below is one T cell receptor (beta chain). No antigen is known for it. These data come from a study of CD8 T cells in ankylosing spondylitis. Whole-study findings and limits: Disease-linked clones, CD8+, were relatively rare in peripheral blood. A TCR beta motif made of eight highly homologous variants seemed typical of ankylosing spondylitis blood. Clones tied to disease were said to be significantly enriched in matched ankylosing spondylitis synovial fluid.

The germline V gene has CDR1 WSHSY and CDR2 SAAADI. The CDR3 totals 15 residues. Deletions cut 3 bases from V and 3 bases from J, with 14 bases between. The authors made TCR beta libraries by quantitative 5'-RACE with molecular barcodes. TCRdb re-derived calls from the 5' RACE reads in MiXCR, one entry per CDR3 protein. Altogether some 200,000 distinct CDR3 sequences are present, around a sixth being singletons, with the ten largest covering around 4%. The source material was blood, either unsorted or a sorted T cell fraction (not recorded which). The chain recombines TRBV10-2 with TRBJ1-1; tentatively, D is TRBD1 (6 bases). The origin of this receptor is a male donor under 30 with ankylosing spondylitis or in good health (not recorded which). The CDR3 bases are TGCGCCAGCAGTGATCTGACCAGGGGATACACTGAAGCTTTCTTT. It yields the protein CASSDLTRGYTEAFF.